The 5 T cell receptor beta chains below come from one sample, sequenced in a study of CD8+ T cells in alopecia areata. Following extraction, RNA underwent reverse transcription to cDNA, which served as the sequencing template. Sequenced by immunoSEQ multiplex PCR; TCRdb stores in-frame clones only, minus some. Found here are under 150,000 clones, around three fifths of them singletons; the top ten hold 3% to 4%. Treatment given: oral pan-JAK inhibitor, 5-10 mg twice daily. This material consisted of CD4+ T cells sorted from blood, taken at week 24, from a patient treated with tofacitinib. The receptors shown here come from a human donor with alopecia areata.

This chain links TRBV5-1 with TRBJ2-5; 8 bases are a match to TRBD2. The CDR3 runs to 14 residues. Trimming removed 4 bases from V and 2 bases from J; junction bases left unmatched: 4. Germline-derived CDR1 and CDR2 are SGHRS and YFSETQ. CDR3 loop: CASSPSGGQETQYF. The CDR3 nucleotides read TGCGCCAGCAGCCCCAGCGGGGGTCAAGAGACCCAGTACTTC.

This clone was picked up many times. The chain carries TRBV18 and TRBJ1-1; D is ambiguous. The germline CDR1 and CDR2 sequences are KGHSH and LQKENI. The CDR3 totals 13 residues. V dropped 1 base and J dropped 3 bases, with 6 bases sitting between them. Here the CDR3 reads CASSPLQDTEAFF. The CDR3 region has the DNA TGTGCCAGCTCACCACTGCAGGACACTGAAGCTTTCTTT.

This clone showed up just once. The CDR3 coding sequence is TGTGCCAGCAGCACCACGGGCTCCCCGGGGGAGACCCAGTACTTC. This gives the protein CASSTTGSPGETQYF. This chain links TRBV11-2 with TRBJ2-5, with D maybe TRBD2 (5 bases). V was shortened by 5 bases and J by 5 bases, with 18 bases between the two germline ends. The length of the CDR3 is 15 residues. Germline V gives CDR1 SGHAT, CDR2 FQNNGV.

This clone was seen just once. The J gene is TRBJ1-6, the V gene TRBV9; perhaps TRBD1 as D (6 bases). This CDR3 is 15 amino acids long. Germline V gene data show CDR1 as SGDLS and CDR2 as YYNGEE. Trimming removed 1 base from V and 10 bases from J, with 15 bases in between. DNA of the CDR3: TGTGCCAGCAGCGTAAGGGCAGGGGTTAACTCACCCCTCCACTTT. Translated, it gives CASSVRAGVNSPLHF. Complete variable domain (other parts from reference TRBV9 and TRBJ1-6): DSGVTQTPKHLITATGQRVTLRCSPRSGDLSVYWYQQSLDQGLQFLIQYYNGEERAKGNILERFSAQQFPDLHSELNLSSLELGDSALYFCASSVRAGVNSPLHFGNGTRLTVT.

This clone was found a few times. The chain combines TRBV7-9 with TRBJ2-5; tentatively, D is TRBD2 (5 bases). The CDR3 sequence is 14 residues long. The germline V and J ends were trimmed by 4 bases and 7 bases, with 16 bases remaining between them. Germline V lookup: CDR1 SEHNR, CDR2 FQNEAQ (reference sequence). As DNA, the CDR3 is TGTGCCAGCAGCTCCTACAAAGCCGGAGGGACCCAGTACTTC. It codes for CASSSYKAGGTQYF.